This T cell receptor beta chain was sequenced for a study of T cell responses to AZD1222 COVID-19 vaccine. The table came from immunoSEQ multiplex PCR; TCRdb's copy has only in-frame clones and leaves some out. In the table there are under 150,000 clones, around 90% of which are singletons. The V end was cut by 0 bases, the J end by 8 bases, with 6 bases between. Germline V gene sequence: CDR1 GTSNPN, CDR2 SVGIG (reference sequence). The CDR3 contains 11 residues. The TCR sequence derives from an adult in good health. The sample here was peripheral blood, taken on day 0 of AZD1222 vaccination. The chain carries TRBV30 and TRBJ2-3; the D is unclear. The CDR3 loop is CAWSVSSTQYF. As DNA, the CDR3 is TGTGCCTGGAGTGTATCTTCTACGCAGTATTTT.